This T cell receptor (beta chain) was observed in a study of early T cells in non-severe SARS-CoV-2 infection. Study-wide background: Unsorted whole blood bulk RNA was sequenced, with unpaired chains.

Study-wide results and caveats: There was a bias toward anti-spike CD8 responses in VDJdb matching, which missed private and CD4 specificities.

Details on this clonotype: The target antigen is unknown.

Individual cDNA molecules were tagged with unique molecular identifiers, the study reported. TCRdb called the 5' RACE reads again in MiXCR, with one record for every CDR3 protein. The sample lists tens of thousands of distinct CDR3 sequences, 4% to 5.5% occurring once. Germline CDR1 is SGHTA and CDR2 is FQGTGA. The germline V and J ends were trimmed by 4 bases and 4 bases, with 13 bases remaining between them. The CDR3 has 14 amino acids. The V and J genes are TRBV7-3 and TRBJ1-2; tentative D call: TRBD1 (6 bases). Specimen: whole blood. The source of this sequence is an adult who was a healthcare worker with PCR-confirmed SARS-CoV-2 infection or an uninfected control (not recorded which). This CDR3 is CASSSDGGGYGYTF. The CDR3 DNA follows: TGTGCCAGCAGCTCCGACGGAGGGGGCTATGGCTACACCTTC.